The 12 T cell receptor beta chains below all came from one sample that was sequenced in a study of cytomegalovirus exposure and HLA in healthy donors. Amplification used 60 Vbeta primers and 13 Jbeta primers. The assay was immunoSEQ multiplex PCR, and TCRdb's table has in-frame clones only and misses some. The sample table sets out about 40,000 clones. Sequenced material: PBMCs. These receptors all come from a man aged 40-49 years in good health and CMV-seropositive.

This chain links TRBV9 with TRBJ1-1; the D gene is possibly TRBD1 (6 bases). This CDR3 comprises 14 residues. Deletions cut 4 bases from V and 3 bases from J, with 13 bases between. CDR1 SGDLS and CDR2 YYNGEE come from the germline V gene. The CDR3 protein is CASSPRTAYTEAFF. In DNA, the CDR3 is TGTGCCAGCAGCCCAAGGACAGCTTACACTGAAGCTTTCTTT.

The chain links TRBV4-2 to TRBJ2-5; 9 positions match TRBD2. Looked up from germline, CDR1 is LGHNA and CDR2 is YNFKEQ. This CDR3 has 16 residues. The trim removed 5 bases at V and 3 bases at J, leaving 10 bases unmatched. CDR3 coding DNA: TGTGCCAGCAGCATCCCCGAAGCGGGAGGAAAAGAGACCCAGTACTTC. Protein product: CASSIPEAGGKETQYF.

This rearrangement joins TRBV5-1 to TRBJ2-3, with 10 bases lining up with TRBD2. J lost 4 bases, V lost 0 bases, and 8 bases had no gene match. CDR3 length equals 17 residues. Looked up from germline, CDR1 is SGHRS and CDR2 is YFSETQ. CDR3 amino acids: CASSLAGSGRGPDTQYF. CDR3 in DNA: TGCGCCAGCAGCTTGGCCGGCAGCGGGAGGGGCCCAGATACGCAGTATTTT.

The chain joins TRBV19 to TRBJ1-5, with 9 bases that match TRBD1. Germline loops: CDR1 LNHDA, CDR2 SQIVND (reference sequence). The ends lost 1 base at V and 9 bases at J; junction bases unmatched: 7. This CDR3 has 15 residues. This chain's CDR3 is CASSIATGGAAPQHF. CDR3 in DNA: TGTGCCAGTAGTATAGCTACAGGGGGCGCGGCGCCCCAGCATTTT.

The chain employs TRBV27 and TRBJ2-7; 7 bases match TRBD1. The CDR3 has 15 residues. The V segment lost 4 bases and the J segment 3 bases; nucleotides outside the gene matches: 9. Germline CDR1 MNHEY, CDR2 SMNVEV (reference sequence). This CDR3 is CASSSPGTVVYEQYF. CDR3 bases: TGTGCCAGCAGTTCTCCCGGGACAGTCGTCTACGAGCAGTACTTC.

As concerns this clone: At one boundary the junction diverges from the germline segment, which might be a read error. This sequence joins TRBV27 and TRBJ2-7, with TRBD2 matching over 8 bases. The germline gives CDR1 MNHEY, CDR2 SMNVEV (reference sequence). CDR3 length: 15 residues. Here the CDR3 DNA reads TGTGCTAGCAGTAAAGCTAGCGGGTCCTCTATGGAGCAGTACTTC. It codes for CASSKASGSSMEQYF.

The gene calls are TRBV4-2 and TRBJ1-1; possible D gene TRBD1, 5 bases. CDR3 size: 15 residues. Germline V gives CDR1 LGHNA, CDR2 YNFKEQ. Trimming stripped 0 bases from V and 1 base from J, with 9 bases between. The CDR3 nucleotides are TGTGCCAGCAGCCAAGACAGGGCGGAGAACACTGAAGCTTTCTTT. The encoded protein is CASSQDRAENTEAFF.

The chain employs TRBV6-5 and TRBJ1-2; TRBD1 is a possible D gene (5 bases). The CDR3 is made up of 14 amino acids. Trimming took 6 bases from V and 8 from J, leaving 19 bases between them. In germline, CDR1 is MNHEY, CDR2 SVGAGI. The CDR3 reads CASRPGTQIGGYTF. The DNA for the CDR3 is TGTGCCAGCAGGCCCGGGACTCAAATAGGGGGCTACACCTTC.

The chain is built from TRBV2 and TRBJ2-1; TRBD2 agrees at 12 bases. Germline loops: CDR1 SNHLY, CDR2 FYNNEI. V lost 4 bases to trimming and J lost 4 bases; unmatched junction nucleotides: 2. The CDR3 extends over 15 amino acids. The chain's CDR3 is CASSAGLAGYNEQFF. CDR3 DNA sequence: TGTGCCAGCAGTGCCGGACTAGCGGGATACAATGAGCAGTTCTTC.

V and J are TRBV4-1 and TRBJ2-5, with TRBD1 as a possible D gene (6 bases). With the DNA end fitting TRBJ2-7 better, the J assignment may be wrong. This CDR3 is 14 amino acids long. CDR1 MGHRA and CDR2 YSYEKL come from the germline V gene. The CDR3 DNA follows: TGCGCCAGCAGCCAACGGGACACCGGGGACGAGCAGTACTTC. The encoded protein is CASSQRDTGDEQYF.

The rearrangement links TRBV28 to TRBJ1-2; no clear D. The CDR3 has 15 residues. The germline V and J ends were trimmed by 1 base and 2 bases, with 11 bases remaining between them. In germline, CDR1 is MDHEN, CDR2 SYDVKM. The CDR3 spells CASSLLHPVNYGYTF. For the CDR3, the DNA is TGTGCCAGCAGTTTATTACATCCAGTGAACTATGGCTACACCTTC.

This rearrangement joins TRBV7-3 to TRBJ2-7; 8 bases are a match to TRBD2. CDR1 and CDR2 (germline): SGHTA, FQGTGA. The V gene end was trimmed by 9 bases and the J gene end by 0 bases; junction bases not matched to a gene: 19. The CDR3 covers 18 residues. The CDR3 spells CARDRRQTIAGHSYEQYF. The CDR3 nucleotides read TGTGCCAGAGATAGGCGTCAGACCATAGCGGGACACTCCTACGAGCAGTACTTC.